Following are 28 T cell receptor beta chains from one sample sequenced in a study of T cell responses to AZD1222 COVID-19 vaccine. Profiling relied on immunoSEQ multiplex PCR, and the TCRdb table lists in-frame clones only, not all of them. Here the sample spans 150,000 to 200,000 clones, around nine tenths being singletons. The sample in question was peripheral blood, obtained on day 0 of AZD1222 vaccination. These receptors all come from an adult in good health.

The CDR3, as DNA: TGTGCCAGCAGCGTAGAGACAACCCCGAACACTGAAGCTTTCTTT. Amino acid sequence: CASSVETTPNTEAFF. V and J are TRBV9 and TRBJ1-1; D uncertain. This CDR3 has 15 amino acids. V lost 0 bases and J lost 1, with 10 bases in between. Germline lookup yields CDR1 SGDLS and CDR2 YYNGEE.

The chain links TRBV24-1 to TRBJ2-1; D is tentatively TRBD1 or TRBD2 (5 bases each). This CDR3 spans 13 amino acids. V dropped 1 base and J dropped 9 bases, with 9 bases sitting between them. CDR1 is KGHDR and CDR2 is SFDVKD in the germline V gene. CDR3 protein: CATSDLGGGEQFF. CDR3 coding DNA: TGTGCCACCAGTGATTTAGGTGGGGGTGAGCAGTTCTTC.

The rearrangement links TRBV19 to TRBJ1-5, with 7 bases that match TRBD1. The CDR3 has 12 residues. Germline V lookup: CDR1 LNHDA, CDR2 SQIVND (reference sequence). The J segment lost 6 bases and the V segment lost 7 bases, leaving 3 bases of the junction unmatched. The CDR3: CASMTGRQPQHF. The CDR3 region has the DNA TGTGCCAGTATGACAGGGCGTCAGCCCCAGCATTTT.

The gene calls are TRBV7-9 and TRBJ2-3; tentative D call: TRBD2 (5 bases). Germline CDR1 and CDR2: SEHNR and FQNEAQ (reference sequence). The CDR3 is 15 residues long. Trimming removed 1 base from V and 1 base from J, with 9 bases in between. The CDR3 nucleotides read TGTGCCAGCAGCTTAGTCGCAGCGGGCACAGATACGCAGTATTTT. This codes for CASSLVAAGTDTQYF.

The rearrangement links TRBV6-5 to TRBJ2-7, with TRBD1 matching over 11 bases. Trimming removed 6 bases from V and 2 bases from J; junction bases left unmatched: 3. Germline V gene lookup returns CDR1 MNHEY and CDR2 SVGAGI. This CDR3 has 14 residues. The CDR3 coding sequence is TGTGCCAGCAGAACGGGACAGGGGGCCTACGAGCAGTACTTC. Translation: CASRTGQGAYEQYF.

This clone was observed a handful of times. The V and J genes are TRBV2 and TRBJ2-3; 9 positions agree with TRBD1. This CDR3 has 15 amino acids. Germline CDR1 SNHLY, CDR2 FYNNEI. J lost 1 base, V lost 5 bases, and 4 bases had no gene match. The CDR3 is CASSPRTGGTDTQYF. The CDR3 DNA reads as TGTGCCAGCAGTCCTAGGACAGGGGGCACAGATACGCAGTATTTT.

V is TRBV5-1 and J is TRBJ1-4; D gene uncertain. The germline V gene encodes CDR1 SGHRS and CDR2 YFSETQ. The CDR3 extends over 15 amino acids. The V end was cut by 0 bases, the J end by 0 bases, with 6 bases between. The DNA for the CDR3 is TGCGCCAGCAGCTTGGGACATGCAACTAATGAAAAACTGTTTTTT. Translating it yields CASSLGHATNEKLFF.

This chain joins TRBV7-2 and TRBJ2-1; perhaps TRBD2 as D (5 bases). The CDR3 has 15 residues. The V end was cut by 3 bases, the J end by 9 bases, with 18 bases between. Germline V gene sequence: CDR1 SGHTA, CDR2 FQGNSA. The CDR3 DNA reads as TGTGCCAGCAGCTTGAGTGGTCTGCGGGTTGGTGAGCAGTTCTTC. Its translation is CASSLSGLRVGEQFF.

The chain couples TRBV6-1 to TRBJ1-2; 10 nucleotides match TRBD1. V was clipped by 4 bases and J by 9 bases; unmatched bases: 14. Looked up from germline, CDR1 is MNHNS and CDR2 is SASEGT. The CDR3 runs 16 residues. CDR3 bases: TGTGCCAGCAGTGCGCAGGGACAGGGGACCCTCCGAAGCTACACCTTC. Translation: CASSAQGQGTLRSYTF.

In its sample, this clone was seen a few times. The rearrangement joins TRBV10-3 to TRBJ1-1, with 7 bases identical to TRBD1. The CDR3 has 13 residues. V trimming: 6 bases; J trimming: 5 bases; junction bases outside the gene matches: 6. From germline, CDR1 is ENHRY and CDR2 SYGVKD. The CDR3 DNA sequence: TGTGCCATCAGGCACAGGGGAGATACTGAAGCTTTCTTT. This encodes CAIRHRGDTEAFF.

The gene calls are TRBV19 and TRBJ2-2; 13 bases map to TRBD2. From germline, CDR1 is LNHDA and CDR2 SQIVND (reference sequence). With V trimmed by 7 bases and J by 0 bases, 2 bases remained unmatched. The CDR3 totals 16 residues. CDR3 in DNA: TGTGCCAGTAAGGGGACTAGCGGGACGAACACCGGGGAGCTGTTTTTT. The encoded protein is CASKGTSGTNTGELFF.

V usage is TRBV2 and J usage is TRBJ1-2, with TRBD1 as a possible D gene (6 bases). The CDR3 has 15 amino acids. Per germline, CDR1 SNHLY and CDR2 FYNNEI. The germline V and J ends were trimmed by 1 base and 2 bases, with 11 bases remaining between them. The CDR3 DNA follows: TGTGCCAGCAGTGAAGACAGGGACAAAAACTATGGCTACACCTTC. As protein: CASSEDRDKNYGYTF.

The chain recombines TRBV12-3 or TRBV12-4 with TRBJ2-2, with 7 positions matching TRBD1. V lost 6 bases and J lost 5; bases outside the gene matches: 0. This CDR3 region has 12 residues. DNA of the CDR3: TGTGCCAGCAGACAGGGGACCGGGGAGCTGTTTTTT. Its translation: CASRQGTGELFF.

The chain employs TRBV6-5 and TRBJ2-5; no clear D gene. The CDR3 has 11 residues. From germline, CDR1 is MNHEY and CDR2 SVGAGI. The V and J ends lost 11 bases and 5 bases respectively, with 12 bases between them. The CDR3 protein is CAAALGETQYF. CDR3 nucleotide sequence: TGTGCCGCCGCCCTTGGGGAGACCCAGTACTTC.

The sample holds one count of this clone. The chain has TRBV18 and TRBJ1-4, with D unclear. Trimming took 5 bases from V and 0 from J, leaving 7 bases between them. The V gene's germline CDR1 is KGHSH and CDR2 LQKENI. The CDR3 covers 14 residues. As DNA, the CDR3 is TGTGCCAGCTCATCCTACGCAACTAATGAAAAACTGTTTTTT. Encoded protein: CASSSYATNEKLFF.

V and J are TRBV7-2 and TRBJ1-1; D is ambiguous. CDR3 length: 15 amino acids. The V gene's germline CDR1 is SGHTA and CDR2 FQGNSA. Trimming took off 2 bases at V and 0 bases at J, with 10 bases between the two ends. The CDR3 coding sequence is TGTGCCAGCAGCTTACTCCGGACGGTGAACACTGAAGCTTTCTTT. Amino acid sequence: CASSLLRTVNTEAFF.

Only one count was recorded for this clone. The chain carries TRBV19 and TRBJ1-1; D is unclear. In germline, CDR1 is LNHDA, CDR2 SQIVND (reference sequence). CDR3 length: 13 amino acids. Trimming took off 7 bases at V and 4 bases at J, with 13 bases between the two ends. This chain's CDR3 is CASTISLGTEAFF. CDR3 bases: TGTGCCAGTACAATTTCGTTGGGCACTGAAGCTTTCTTT.

This clone has a single count. This chain links TRBV7-2 with TRBJ2-2; D gene uncertain. The V end was cut by 2 bases, the J end by 4 bases, with 8 bases between. Per germline, CDR1 SGHTA and CDR2 FQGNSA. This CDR3 contains 14 residues. As DNA, the CDR3 is TGTGCCAGCAGCTTACAAGCTGTCACCGGGGAGCTGTTTTTT. Translated, it gives CASSLQAVTGELFF.

The genes are TRBV6-6 and TRBJ2-5, with D hard to call. V lost 5 bases and J lost 2, with 21 bases in between. The CDR3 loop spans 17 amino acids. Germline V lookup: CDR1 MNHNY, CDR2 SVGAGI (reference sequence). CDR3 in DNA: TGTGCCAGCAGTCTCCCAAGACCAGGAGTTGGGCAAGAGACCCAGTACTTC. The encoded protein is CASSLPRPGVGQETQYF.

V gene TRBV30 combines with J gene TRBJ1-1; TRBD1 is a possible D gene (5 bases). The V end was cut by 3 bases, the J end by 7 bases, with 9 bases between. Germline CDR1 and CDR2: GTSNPN and SVGIG (reference sequence). The CDR3 extends over 11 amino acids. The CDR3 DNA reads as TGTGCCTGGAGCGGGGGGTTTGAAGCTTTCTTT. Its translation: CAWSGGFEAFF.

The gene calls are TRBV18 and TRBJ2-2, with TRBD1 as a possible D gene (5 bases). V shed 3 bases and J shed 0 bases, with 11 bases lying between them. This CDR3 region has 16 residues. The V gene's germline CDR1 is KGHSH and CDR2 LQKENI. The chain's CDR3 is CASSPVPTANTGELFF. CDR3 sequence (DNA): TGTGCCAGCTCACCTGTACCGACAGCGAACACCGGGGAGCTGTTTTTT.

This sequence joins TRBV18 and TRBJ2-1; D call uncertain. Germline CDR1 is KGHSH and CDR2 is LQKENI. The V and J ends lost 3 bases and 2 bases respectively, with 8 bases between them. CDR3 length: 14 amino acids. The DNA of the CDR3 is TGTGCCAGCTCACCTATGGACGCCTACAATGAGCAGTTCTTC. Its protein product is CASSPMDAYNEQFF.

The V gene is TRBV5-8, the J gene TRBJ1-1; 11 nucleotides match TRBD1. The trim removed 4 bases at V and 10 bases at J, leaving 3 bases unmatched. CDR1 is SGHTS, CDR2 YDEGEE, per germline. The CDR3 runs to 12 residues. CDR3 nucleotides: TGTGCCAGCAGCCAGGGACAGGGGGGAGCTTTCTTT. This sequence encodes CASSQGQGGAFF.

The rearrangement joins TRBV7-8 to TRBJ2-2; D may be TRBD2 (5 bases). Between the trimmed V and J ends, which lost 4 bases and 5 bases, there was a span of 14 bases. In germline, CDR1 is SGHVS, CDR2 FQNEAQ. The CDR3 has 15 amino acids. This CDR3 reads CASSSKDRGTGELFF. The CDR3 DNA sequence: TGTGCCAGCAGCTCGAAGGACCGAGGGACCGGGGAGCTGTTTTTT.

The genes are TRBV28 and TRBJ2-6, with 7 bases fitting TRBD1. CDR3 size: 17 residues. The ends lost 6 bases at V and 0 bases at J; junction bases unmatched: 8. CDR1 is MDHEN, CDR2 SYDVKM, per germline. CDR3 residues: CASSRSGQISGANVLTF. The CDR3 DNA is TGTGCCAGCAGCCGATCGGGACAGATCTCTGGGGCCAACGTCCTGACTTTC.

The chain recombines TRBV18 with TRBJ2-2; 9 positions agree with TRBD1. This CDR3 has 17 amino acids. In germline, CDR1 is KGHSH, CDR2 LQKENI. The V segment lost 2 bases and the J segment 4 bases; nucleotides outside the gene matches: 8. CDR3 nucleotide sequence: TGTGCCAGCTCACCATTGGAACAGGGGGCAAGCACCGGGGAGCTGTTTTTT. This encodes CASSPLEQGASTGELFF.

This clone has just one count. The chain employs TRBV3-1 (or the pseudogene TRBV3-2) and TRBJ2-7; D call uncertain. V lost 4 bases and J lost 0, with 10 bases in between. The CDR3 covers 14 residues. CDR1 is LGHDT and CDR2 is YNNKEL in the germline V gene (reference sequence). The CDR3 protein is CASSPPASSYEQYF. The DNA for the CDR3 is TGTGCCAGCAGCCCCCCCGCTAGCTCCTACGAGCAGTACTTC.

CDR3 loop: CASRLTGTDTQYF. In DNA form, the CDR3 reads TGTGCCAGCAGACTGACTGGGACGGATACGCAGTATTTT. This sequence joins TRBV27 and TRBJ2-3; D tentatively reads TRBD1 or TRBD2 (5 bases each). Trimming shortened V by 6 bases and J by 6 bases, and 13 bases separated the two germline ends. This CDR3 spans 13 amino acids. Germline values: CDR1 MNHEY, CDR2 SMNVEV (reference sequence).